The 10 T cell receptor beta chains below come from one sample, sequenced in a study of blood T cells in healthy people across ages. Through a sample-barcoded 5' primer and a J-beta primer mix, a second PCR was run for roughly 6 to 12 cycles. Each CDR3 protein is one row after TCRdb ran MiXCR on the 5' RACE reads. Here the sample spans some 1 million distinct CDR3 sequences, 40% to 50% being singletons. Sequenced sample: blood. All receptors come from a woman aged 60-75 years in good health.

The genes are TRBV5-1 and TRBJ1-1, with no clear D. Germline-derived CDR1 and CDR2 are SGHRS and YFSETQ. V gave up 0 bases and J gave up 3 bases, with 15 bases separating them. CDR3 length: 16 residues. CDR3 DNA sequence: TGCGCCAGCAGCTTGGAGTCCCGGTCTGGGGACACTGAAGCTTTCTTT. Amino acid sequence: CASSLESRSGDTEAFF.

This chain connects TRBV20-1 to TRBJ2-1, with a tentative D call TRBD2 (6 bases). The V and J ends lost 0 bases and 6 bases respectively, with 15 bases between them. Germline V lookup: CDR1 DFQATT, CDR2 SNEGSKA (reference sequence). The CDR3 totals 15 residues. The CDR3 nucleotides read TGCAGTGCTAGAGAGCCCGGGACTTTATTCAATGAGCAGTTCTTC. Its protein product is CSAREPGTLFNEQFF.

This clonotype has more than one count but fewer than ten. This rearrangement joins TRBV29-1 to TRBJ2-1; 7 nucleotides line up with TRBD2. Trimming removed 4 bases from V and 9 bases from J; junction bases left unmatched: 9. The CDR3 runs 13 residues. Germline assignment: CDR1 SQVTM and CDR2 ANQGSEA. The CDR3 DNA is TGCAGCGTTGTTGGCGGGAGCGGACCTGAGCAGTTCTTC. Translating gives CSVVGGSGPEQFF.

The chain couples TRBV4-2 to TRBJ2-1; D is possibly TRBD2 (5 bases). This CDR3 contains 16 residues. Germline V gives CDR1 LGHNA, CDR2 YNFKEQ. Trimming left V 5 bases short and J 1 base short, with 15 bases between. The CDR3 protein is CASSKLSGSSYNEQFF. DNA of the CDR3: TGTGCCAGCAGCAAGTTAAGCGGCAGTTCCTACAATGAGCAGTTCTTC.

V and J are TRBV2 and TRBJ2-7, with TRBD1 as a possible D gene (5 bases). With the DNA end fitting TRBJ2-5 better, the J assignment may be wrong. Germline V gene lookup returns CDR1 SNHLY and CDR2 FYNNEI. The length of the CDR3 is 14 residues. The CDR3 spells CASRGPETQETQYF. The DNA for the CDR3 is TGTGCCAGCAGGGGGCCCGAGACACAGGAGACCCAGTACTTC.

The V and J genes are TRBV20-1 and TRBJ2-7; TRBD1 matches 9 bases. The trim removed 5 bases at V and 2 bases at J, leaving 13 bases unmatched. The CDR3 length is 16 residues. CDR1 and CDR2 from the germline V gene are DFQATT and SNEGSKA (reference sequence). As DNA, the CDR3 is TGCAGTGCTGGAGGGTCGGGACAGGGCCCGACCTACGAGCAGTACTTC. Translating it yields CSAGGSGQGPTYEQYF.

The V and J genes are TRBV29-1 and TRBJ1-2; TRBD1 is a possible D gene (5 bases). Trimming cost V 3 bases and J 8 bases, with 13 bases left between them. Germline V lookup: CDR1 SQVTM, CDR2 ANQGSEA. The CDR3 loop spans 12 amino acids. In DNA, the CDR3 is TGCAGCGTTGACAGGGAGGTTTGGGGCTACACCTTC. It encodes CSVDREVWGYTF.

The J gene is TRBJ1-2, the V gene TRBV20-1; 7 bases match TRBD1. Trimming at V came to 4 bases and at J to 1 base, leaving 6 bases not matched to a gene. Germline CDR1 reads DFQATT; CDR2 reads SNEGSKA (reference sequence). The CDR3 loop spans 14 amino acids. CDR3 amino acids: CSANPTGSNYGYTF. In DNA form, the CDR3 reads TGCAGTGCTAACCCGACAGGGAGTAACTATGGCTACACCTTC.

Comment on this clonotype: A much more abundant neighbour one base away suggests this may be a read error. The gene calls are TRBV29-1 and TRBJ2-5, with D possibly matching TRBD1 (6 bases). V was shortened by 6 bases and J by 11 bases, with 19 bases between the two germline ends. This CDR3 comprises 12 residues. CDR1 and CDR2 (germline): SQVTM, ANQGSEA. CDR3 protein: CSVISNGGGQYF. Written as DNA, the CDR3 is TGCAGCGTCATAAGTAATGGGGGCGGACAGTACTTC.

As DNA, the CDR3 is TGTGCCAGCAGCCGAGTAGCGGGGAATATCTACGAGCAGTACTTC. It codes for CASSRVAGNIYEQYF. This chain links TRBV4-2 with TRBJ2-7, with TRBD2 identical over 8 bases. The germline V gene has CDR1 LGHNA and CDR2 YNFKEQ. The CDR3 loop spans 15 amino acids. V was clipped by 4 bases and J by 3 bases; unmatched bases: 8.